Below, one T cell receptor (beta chain) is given with its context. Original analysis: The authors estimated nucleated cell counts from reference gene primer amplification. Using immunoSEQ multiplex PCR, the repertoire was profiled, and TCRdb retains in-frame clones only, with some absent. That table supplies the V and J calls and clone size; D and trimming were determined from the DNA. Among about 440,000 clones, roughly 89% were seen once, and the ten largest hold 4.3%. This sample was included in a study of blood T cell repertoires in COVID-19. Study-level information: PBMCs, B-cell-depleted T cells, or T cells provided the cDNA or gDNA that made up the material.

Trimming stripped 3 bases from V and 0 bases from J, with 9 bases between. Germline values: CDR1 WNHNN, CDR2 SYGVQD (reference sequence). The length of the CDR3 is 15 residues. The chain uses TRBV10-1 and TRBJ2-1; a possible D gene is TRBD1 (7 bases). The sample consisted of peripheral blood. This TCR derives from a young woman with acute or convalescent COVID-19. CDR3 loop: CASSDRGASYNEQFF. CDR3 DNA: TGCGCCAGCAGTGACAGGGGGGCCTCCTACAATGAGCAGTTCTTC.